Sequencing of this T cell receptor beta chain was carried out in a study of blood T cell repertoires in COVID-19. Repertoires were generated with immunoSEQ multiplex PCR, while TCRdb's copy carries only in-frame clones and drops some. Of about half a million clones detected, approximately 90% appear once; the ten largest clones hold approximately 8%. Adults between about 18 and 89 years of age took part from some 25 US areas. The sequence was obtained from a woman aged 55-70 years who had recovered from COVID-19. Sequenced sample: PBMCs or T cells enriched from blood (not recorded which).

CDR3 bases: TGTGCCAGCAGTTACTTTCAGGGCACTGAAGCTTTCTTT. This sequence encodes CASSYFQGTEAFF. The J gene is TRBJ1-1, the V gene TRBV6-2 or TRBV6-3; D perhaps matches TRBD1 (5 bases). This CDR3 contains 13 residues. Germline V CDR1 and CDR2: MNHEY, SVGEGT. V shed 1 base and J shed 4 bases, with 7 bases lying between them.